The present entry profiles one T cell receptor (beta chain) with its context. In the authors' methods: Amplification with reference gene primers provided the estimates of nucleated cell counts. Libraries were prepared by immunoSEQ multiplex PCR; TCRdb keeps only in-frame clonotypes and omits some of them. V, J and clone size are those of that table, while D and trimming were read from the DNA. This sample has 30,000 to 35,000 clones, with approximately 89% found just once. The data originate from a study of blood T cell repertoires in COVID-19. Study at large: Acute and convalescent COVID-19 specimens originated in the United States, Italy and Spain. The cDNA or gDNA used as material had been derived from T cells, B-cell-depleted T cells, or PBMCs.

CDR3 size: 13 residues. Trimming shortened V by 4 bases and J by 6 bases, and 13 bases separated the two germline ends. CDR1 is SGHDN and CDR2 is FVKESK in the germline V gene. The J gene is TRBJ2-7, the V gene TRBV14; D is possibly TRBD2 (5 bases). Input material: peripheral blood. This TCR was recovered from a man aged 80 or over with acute or convalescent COVID-19. The CDR3 nucleotides are TGTGCCAGCAGCCTGAACGCGGGCGCCGAGCAGTACTTC. It is translated as CASSLNAGAEQYF.